A single sample is the source of the 27 T cell receptor beta chains below, sequenced in a study of OX40 agonist ivuxolimab in advanced cancers. Data came from immunoSEQ multiplex PCR; TCRdb stores just in-frame clones and leaves some out. In the table there are roughly 80,000 clones, about 80% of which are singletons. The sample was CD4+ or CD8+ T cells sorted from blood, taken in a trial of the OX40 agonist ivuxolimab. The receptors stem from an adult with an advanced solid tumor such as melanoma, head and neck, liver or kidney cancer.

The V gene is TRBV18, the J gene TRBJ2-1; TRBD1 is a possible D gene (6 bases). V lost 1 base, J lost 0 bases, and 10 bases lay in between. CDR1 is KGHSH, CDR2 LQKENI, per germline. The CDR3 spans 16 residues. The CDR3 protein is CASSPLAQGSYNEQFF. CDR3 nucleotides: TGTGCCAGCTCACCACTTGCACAGGGCTCCTACAATGAGCAGTTCTTC.

The gene calls are TRBV7-6 and TRBJ1-6, with no clear D. CDR1 and CDR2 from the germline V gene are SGHVS and FNYEAQ. Between the trimmed V and J ends, which lost 3 bases and 6 bases, there was a span of 12 bases. CDR3 size: 15 residues. The chain's CDR3 is CASSFEGGLNSPLHF. CDR3 nucleotide sequence: TGTGCCAGCAGCTTTGAGGGAGGGCTTAATTCACCCCTCCACTTT.

The rearrangement joins TRBV27 to TRBJ1-1; 7 nucleotides agree with TRBD1. Trimming at V came to 2 bases and at J to 5 bases, leaving 2 bases not matched to a gene. Germline CDR1 MNHEY, CDR2 SMNVEV (reference sequence). The CDR3 is 13 residues long. This CDR3 reads CASSLQGVTEAFF. CDR3 sequence (DNA): TGTGCCAGCAGTTTACAGGGGGTGACTGAAGCTTTCTTT.

This clone was seen more than once but under ten times. The chain carries TRBV9 and TRBJ1-6; D is uncertain. V was pared by 5 bases and J by 8 bases, with 23 bases between. Germline CDR1 and CDR2: SGDLS and YYNGEE. CDR3 length: 17 amino acids. CDR3 sequence (DNA): TGTGCCAGCAGTCCTAGTATCTCCGGGCGCGGGTATTCACCCCTCCACTTT. It translates to CASSPSISGRGYSPLHF.

The V gene is TRBV5-4, the J gene TRBJ1-6; a possible D gene is TRBD1 (5 bases). V shed 4 bases and J shed 6 bases, with 17 bases lying between them. The CDR3 has 16 amino acids. Germline lookup yields CDR1 SGHNT and CDR2 YYREEE (reference sequence). The CDR3 DNA follows: TGTGCCAGCAGCCTGGATGGTATCCAGGGTAATTCACCCCTCCACTTT. It yields the protein CASSLDGIQGNSPLHF.

The CDR3 DNA reads TGCGCCAGCTCCCCCCGGGTGGCTTTTAATGAAAAACTGTTTTTT. This encodes CASSPRVAFNEKLFF. The rearrangement uses TRBV4-3 and TRBJ1-4, with D hard to call. Germline CDR1 reads LGHNA; CDR2 reads YSLEER. The CDR3 totals 15 residues. V gave up 8 bases and J gave up 4 bases, with 17 bases separating them.

V usage is TRBV28 and J usage is TRBJ2-7, with D possibly being TRBD2 (5 bases). The CDR3 is 13 amino acids. Germline CDR1 MDHEN, CDR2 SYDVKM. Trimming stripped 6 bases from V and 5 bases from J, with 14 bases between. In nucleotides, the CDR3 is TGTGCCAGCAGCCCCCCTGCGGGCCACGAGCAGTACTTC. Its protein product is CASSPPAGHEQYF. The full variable domain, with the rest looked up from reference TRBV28 and TRBJ2-7, is DVKVTQSSRYLVKRTGEKVFLECVQDMDHENMFWYRQDPGLGLRLIYFSYDVKMKEKGDIPEGYSVSREKKERFSLILESASTNQTSMYLCASSPPAGHEQYFGPGTRLTVT.

V is TRBV5-1 and J is TRBJ1-5; the D gene is possibly TRBD1 (5 bases). The V and J ends lost 0 bases and 1 base respectively, with 8 bases between them. The germline V gene has CDR1 SGHRS and CDR2 YFSETQ. The CDR3 extends over 15 amino acids. The CDR3 is CASSLGGTSNQPQHF. The CDR3 DNA reads as TGCGCCAGCAGCTTGGGGGGGACCAGCAATCAGCCCCAGCATTTT.

This chain links TRBV27 with TRBJ2-7, with D perhaps matching TRBD2 (6 bases). The CDR3 spans 14 residues. Germline CDR1 and CDR2: MNHEY and SMNVEV (reference sequence). Between the trimmed V and J ends, which lost 9 bases and 1 base, there was a span of 16 bases. CDR3 nucleotides: TGTGCCAGTGGGTGGAGGGAACTATCCTACGAGCAGTACGTC. It yields the protein CASGWRELSYEQYV.

The genes are TRBV28 and TRBJ1-2; TRBD1 is a possible D gene (5 bases). Germline V gene lookup returns CDR1 MDHEN and CDR2 SYDVKM. This CDR3 spans 14 amino acids. The V and J ends lost 6 bases and 5 bases respectively, with 16 bases between them. The CDR3 is CASRRGTDYYGYTF. CDR3 DNA: TGTGCCAGCAGACGCGGGACGGACTATTATGGCTACACCTTC.

The J gene is TRBJ1-4, the V gene TRBV10-3; D gene ambiguous. CDR1 is ENHRY and CDR2 is SYGVKD in the germline V gene. V dropped 3 bases and J dropped 4 bases, with 6 bases sitting between them. The CDR3 extends over 13 amino acids. The CDR3 spells CAISEGNNEKLFF. DNA of the CDR3: TGTGCCATCAGTGAAGGGAATAATGAAAAACTGTTTTTT.

The chain uses TRBV18 and TRBJ2-2, with no clear D. Trimming took 1 base from V and 7 from J, leaving 7 bases between them. The CDR3 contains 13 residues. Germline CDR1 is KGHSH and CDR2 is LQKENI. CDR3 protein: CASSPLVHGELFF. In DNA form, the CDR3 reads TGTGCCAGCTCACCACTAGTTCACGGGGAGCTGTTTTTT.

The rearrangement joins TRBV6-6 to TRBJ2-7; D uncertain. V shed 6 bases and J shed 0 bases, with 12 bases lying between them. Per the germline V gene, CDR1 is MNHNY and CDR2 is SVGAGI (reference sequence). The CDR3 consists of 14 residues. The CDR3 DNA is TGTGCCAGCAGCGATCAACGGAGCTCCTACGAGCAGTACTTC. This sequence encodes CASSDQRSSYEQYF.

J is TRBJ2-3 and V is TRBV29-1, with D perhaps TRBD2 (6 bases). Trimming removed 4 bases from V and 4 bases from J, with 18 bases in between. The CDR3 runs to 15 residues. Germline assignment: CDR1 SQVTM and CDR2 ANQGSEA. The CDR3 bases are TGCAGCGTTGTATTAGCGGCCCCCGGGGCAGATACGCAGTATTTT. Translation gives CSVVLAAPGADTQYF.

The chain uses TRBV7-3 and TRBJ2-7; tentatively, D is TRBD2 (6 bases). V lost 5 bases and J lost 6, with 14 bases in between. In germline, CDR1 is SGHTA, CDR2 FQGTGA. The CDR3 covers 13 residues. The CDR3 loop is CASSREPTGEQYV. Written as DNA, the CDR3 is TGTGCCAGCAGCCGGGAGCCCACGGGCGAGCAGTACGTC.

This clone was observed a single time. The chain couples TRBV6-1 to TRBJ2-4; the D gene is possibly TRBD2 (6 bases). The CDR3 contains 16 residues. Trimming removed 4 bases at V and 3 bases at J, with 16 bases between. Germline loops: CDR1 MNHNS, CDR2 SASEGT. In nucleotides, the CDR3 is TGTGCCAGCAGTGGTCAGGGCGGAGGGGTCAAAAACATTCAGTACTTC. Its translation: CASSGQGGGVKNIQYF.

Only a few counts were recorded for this clone. V is TRBV7-9 and J is TRBJ1-2; TRBD1 is a possible D gene (5 bases). Germline assignment: CDR1 SEHNR and CDR2 FQNEAQ (reference sequence). The V end was cut by 3 bases, the J end by 2 bases, with 7 bases between. CDR3 length: 13 residues. DNA of the CDR3: TGTGCCAGCAGCTTGCAGGGAAACTATGGCTACACCTTC. This encodes CASSLQGNYGYTF.

The V and J genes are TRBV7-2 and TRBJ2-2; no definite D call. V was cut by 3 bases and J by 0 bases, with 5 bases left in between. The CDR3 runs 14 residues. Germline V gene data show CDR1 as SGHTA and CDR2 as FQGNSA. The CDR3 protein is CASSFLSNTGELFF. DNA of the CDR3: TGTGCCAGCAGCTTCCTATCGAACACCGGGGAGCTGTTTTTT.

This chain links TRBV30 with TRBJ2-7; a weak D match, TRBD1 (6 bases). This CDR3 is 13 amino acids long. Trimming cost V 2 bases and J 2 bases, with 10 bases left between them. Germline V lookup: CDR1 GTSNPN, CDR2 SVGIG (reference sequence). The CDR3 DNA reads as TGTGCCTGGAGTCCAGGGGCCCCCTACGAGCAGTACTTC. Amino acid sequence: CAWSPGAPYEQYF.

The genes are TRBV15 and TRBJ2-5, with D tentatively TRBD2 (5 bases). V was clipped by 5 bases and J by 3 bases, with 10 bases between them. Germline-derived CDR1 and CDR2 are LNHNV and YYDKDF (reference sequence). The CDR3 length is 13 residues. The DNA of the CDR3 is TGTGCCACCAGCCGGTGGCGGGAAGAGACCCAGTACTTC. Amino acid sequence: CATSRWREETQYF.

J is TRBJ2-7 and V is TRBV28, with no clear D. Trimming stripped 6 bases from V and 3 bases from J, with 12 bases between. The CDR3 is 13 residues long. The V gene's germline CDR1 is MDHEN and CDR2 SYDVKM. The CDR3 region has the DNA TGTGCCAGCAGGCTCCGATGGGGCTACGAGCAGTACGTC. This codes for CASRLRWGYEQYV.

Only a few counts were recorded for this clone. The V and J genes are TRBV7-3 and TRBJ1-1; unclear D gene. The length of the CDR3 is 13 residues. Germline values: CDR1 SGHTA, CDR2 FQGTGA. V lost 3 bases, J lost 1 base, and 6 bases lay in between. The CDR3 DNA is TGTGCCAGCAGCTTGGACCGGAACACTGAAGCTTTCTTT. This sequence encodes CASSLDRNTEAFF. Together with reference TRBV7-3 and TRBJ1-1, the CDR3 gives the full variable domain: GAGVSQTPSNKVTEKGKYVELRCDPISGHTALYWYRQSLGQGPEFLIYFQGTGAADDSGLPNDRFFAVRPEGSVSTLKIQRTERGDSAVYLCASSLDRNTEAFFGQGTRLTVV.

This chain uses TRBV19 with TRBJ2-5; 10 nucleotides align to TRBD2. V dropped 4 bases and J dropped 5; count of bases not matched to a gene: 10. The CDR3 sequence is 16 residues long. From germline, CDR1 is LNHDA and CDR2 SQIVND (reference sequence). The CDR3 region has the DNA TGTGCCAGTAGTAGTGCACTAGCGGGGAACTGGGAGACCCAGTACTTC. It specifies CASSSALAGNWETQYF.

The CDR3 sequence is CASSNTPYRDTEAFF. CDR3 bases: TGTGCCAGTAGCAATACGCCGTACAGGGACACTGAAGCTTTCTTT. The genes are TRBV19 and TRBJ1-1; possibly TRBD1 for D (6 bases). Looked up from germline, CDR1 is LNHDA and CDR2 is SQIVND (reference sequence). Trimming stripped 6 bases from V and 3 bases from J, with 17 bases between. CDR3 length: 15 amino acids.

The V gene is TRBV5-4, the J gene TRBJ2-5; D unresolved. CDR1 and CDR2 from the germline V gene are SGHNT and YYREEE (reference sequence). The CDR3 is 15 amino acids. Trimming stripped 0 bases from V and 1 base from J, with 10 bases between. The CDR3 DNA reads TGTGCCAGCAGCTTGGACTCCCTAGTCCAAGAGACCCAGTACTTC. Protein: CASSLDSLVQETQYF.

V is TRBV18 and J is TRBJ2-7, with TRBD1 identical over 8 bases. Germline-derived CDR1 and CDR2 are KGHSH and LQKENI. Losses at the gene ends were 8 bases for V and 6 bases for J; bases not matched to a gene: 9. CDR3 length: 13 amino acids. The CDR3 is CASQGTGKLEQYF. CDR3 nucleotides: TGTGCCAGCCAAGGGACAGGCAAACTCGAGCAGTACTTC.

The CDR3 nucleotides read TGTGCCAGCAGCAGAAATACCGGGACAGGGGCCCTTAACTATGGCTACACCTTC. It specifies CASSRNTGTGALNYGYTF. The J gene is TRBJ1-2, the V gene TRBV5-5; 10 bases align to TRBD1. Germline lookup yields CDR1 SGHKS and CDR2 YYEKEE (reference sequence). CDR3 length: 18 residues. With 4 bases clipped from V and 1 base from J, the junction kept 13 bases outside the gene matches. Full variable domain (rest looked up from reference TRBV5-5 and TRBJ1-2): DAGVTQSPTHLIKTRGQQVTLRCSPISGHKSVSWYQQVLGQGPQFIFQYYEKEERGRGNFPDRFSARQFPNYSSELNVNALLLGDSALYLCASSRNTGTGALNYGYTFGSGTRLTVV.